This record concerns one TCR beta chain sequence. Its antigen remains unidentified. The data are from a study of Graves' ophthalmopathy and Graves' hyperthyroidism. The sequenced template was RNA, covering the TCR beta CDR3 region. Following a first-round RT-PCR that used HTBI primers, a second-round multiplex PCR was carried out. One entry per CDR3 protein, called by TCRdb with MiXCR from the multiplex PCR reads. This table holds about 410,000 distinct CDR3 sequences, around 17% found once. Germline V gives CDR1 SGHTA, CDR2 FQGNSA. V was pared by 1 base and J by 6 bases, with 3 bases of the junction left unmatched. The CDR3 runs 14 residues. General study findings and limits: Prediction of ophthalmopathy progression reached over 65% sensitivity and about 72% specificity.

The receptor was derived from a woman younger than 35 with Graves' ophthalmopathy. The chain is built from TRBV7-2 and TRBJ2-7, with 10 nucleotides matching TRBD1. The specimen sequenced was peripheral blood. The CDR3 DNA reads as TGTGCCAGCAGCTTAGAGACAGGGGGCGCCGAGCAGTACTTC. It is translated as CASSLETGGAEQYF.